The clone carrying this TCR beta chain has a single count. Germline V gene sequence: CDR1 SGHTA, CDR2 FQGNSA. Trimming took 3 bases from V and 6 from J; bases not matched to a gene: 6. The CDR3 is 15 residues long. These data come from a study of blood T cells in healthy people across ages. Each sample gave at least 6.5 million isolated PBMCs. Sample-barcoded 5' priming and a J-beta primer mix drove a second PCR of about 6 to 12 cycles. Each of the cDNA molecules was tagged by a template-switch adaptor with 12 random nucleotides. TCRdb called the 5' RACE reads again in MiXCR, with one record for every CDR3 protein. Of around 1.5 million distinct CDR3 sequences in the sample, roughly 60% were seen once.

The rearrangement uses TRBV7-2 and TRBJ2-1, with TRBD2 identical over 9 bases. The sequence came from a man between 18 and 29 years old in good health. The specimen was blood. The CDR3 DNA reads as TGTGCCAGCAGCTTGGCGGGCGGGGGGGCCAATGAGCAGTTCTTC. Protein: CASSLAGGGANEQFF.